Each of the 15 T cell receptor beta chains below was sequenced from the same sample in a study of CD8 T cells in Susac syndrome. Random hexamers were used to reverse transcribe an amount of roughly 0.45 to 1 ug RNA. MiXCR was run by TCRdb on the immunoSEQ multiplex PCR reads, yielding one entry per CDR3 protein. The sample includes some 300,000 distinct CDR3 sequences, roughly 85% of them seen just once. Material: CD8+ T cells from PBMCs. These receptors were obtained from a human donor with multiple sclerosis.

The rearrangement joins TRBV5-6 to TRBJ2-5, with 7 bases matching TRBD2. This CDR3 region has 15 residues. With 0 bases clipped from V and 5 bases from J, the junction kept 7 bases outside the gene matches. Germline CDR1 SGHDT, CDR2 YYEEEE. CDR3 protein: CASSLAGREGETQYF. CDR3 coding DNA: TGTGCCAGCAGCTTGGCGGGTAGGGAGGGTGAGACCCAGTACTTC.

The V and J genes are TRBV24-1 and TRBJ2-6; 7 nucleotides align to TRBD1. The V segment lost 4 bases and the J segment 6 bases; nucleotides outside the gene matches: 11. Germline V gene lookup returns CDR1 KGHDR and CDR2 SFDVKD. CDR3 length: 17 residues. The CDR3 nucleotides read TGTGCCACCAGTGACAGGGGGACCCTAACTCAGGCCAACGTCCTGACTTTC. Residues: CATSDRGTLTQANVLTF.

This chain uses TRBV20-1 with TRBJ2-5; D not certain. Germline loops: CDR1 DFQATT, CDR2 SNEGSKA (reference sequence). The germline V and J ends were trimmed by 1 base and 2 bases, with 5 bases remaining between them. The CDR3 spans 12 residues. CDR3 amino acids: CSARVGQETQYF. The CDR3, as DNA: TGCAGTGCTAGAGTCGGGCAAGAGACCCAGTACTTC.

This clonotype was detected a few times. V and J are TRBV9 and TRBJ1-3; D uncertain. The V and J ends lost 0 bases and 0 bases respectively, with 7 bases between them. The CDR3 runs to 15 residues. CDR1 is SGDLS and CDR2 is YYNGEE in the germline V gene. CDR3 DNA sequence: TGTGCCAGCAGCGTAGACGGGAGCTCTGGAAACACCATATATTTT. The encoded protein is CASSVDGSSGNTIYF.

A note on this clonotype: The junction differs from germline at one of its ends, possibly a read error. The CDR3 DNA follows: TGCAGTGCTAGAGATCACGGGGGGAACTATGGCTACATCTTC. Protein sequence: CSARDHGGNYGYIF. The chain recombines TRBV20-1 with TRBJ1-2; maybe TRBD1 (5 bases). Germline loops: CDR1 DFQATT, CDR2 SNEGSKA (reference sequence). The CDR3 extends over 14 amino acids.

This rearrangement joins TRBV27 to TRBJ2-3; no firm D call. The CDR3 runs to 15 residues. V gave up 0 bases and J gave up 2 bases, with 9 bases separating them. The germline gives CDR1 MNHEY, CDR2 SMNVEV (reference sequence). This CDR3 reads CASSLSTGVTDTQYF. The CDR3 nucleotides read TGTGCCAGCAGTTTATCGACCGGTGTCACAGATACGCAGTATTTT.

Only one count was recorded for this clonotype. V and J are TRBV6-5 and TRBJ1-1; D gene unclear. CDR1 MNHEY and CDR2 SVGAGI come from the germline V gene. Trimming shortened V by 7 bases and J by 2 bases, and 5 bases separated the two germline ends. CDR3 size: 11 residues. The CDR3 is CASTRNTEAFF. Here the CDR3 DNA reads TGTGCCAGCACGAGAAACACTGAAGCTTTCTTT.

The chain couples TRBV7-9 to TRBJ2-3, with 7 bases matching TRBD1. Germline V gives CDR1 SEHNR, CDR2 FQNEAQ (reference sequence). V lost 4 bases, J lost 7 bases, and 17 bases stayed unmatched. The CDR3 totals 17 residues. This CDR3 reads CASSSPGDRKFYYTQYF. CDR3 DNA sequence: TGTGCCAGCAGCTCGCCCGGGGACAGAAAATTCTACTATACGCAGTATTTT. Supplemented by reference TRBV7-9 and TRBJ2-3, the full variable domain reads DTGVSQNPRHKITKRGQNVTFRCDPISEHNRLYWYRQTLGQGPEFLTYFQNEAQLEKSRLLSDRFSAERPKGSFSTLEIQRTEQGDSAMYLCASSSPGDRKFYYTQYFGPGTRLTVL.

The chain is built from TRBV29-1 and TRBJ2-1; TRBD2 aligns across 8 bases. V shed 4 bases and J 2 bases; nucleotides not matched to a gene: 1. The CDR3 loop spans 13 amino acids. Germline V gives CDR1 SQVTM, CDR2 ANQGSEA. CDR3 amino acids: CSVGGLAYNEQFF. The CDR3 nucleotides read TGCAGCGTTGGGGGACTAGCCTACAATGAGCAGTTCTTC.

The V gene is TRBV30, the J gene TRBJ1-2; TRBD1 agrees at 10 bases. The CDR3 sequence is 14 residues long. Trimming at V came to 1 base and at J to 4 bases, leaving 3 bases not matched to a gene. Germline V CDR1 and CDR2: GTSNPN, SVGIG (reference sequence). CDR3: CAWSATGGAYGYTF. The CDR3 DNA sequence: TGTGCCTGGAGTGCGACAGGGGGCGCCTATGGCTACACCTTC.

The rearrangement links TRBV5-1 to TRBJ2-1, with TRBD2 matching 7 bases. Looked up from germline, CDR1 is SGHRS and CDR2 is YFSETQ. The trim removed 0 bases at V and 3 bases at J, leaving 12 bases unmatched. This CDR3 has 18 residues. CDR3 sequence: CASSLAARTSVGYNEQFF. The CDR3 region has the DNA TGCGCCAGCAGCTTGGCCGCACGCACTAGCGTAGGCTACAATGAGCAGTTCTTC.

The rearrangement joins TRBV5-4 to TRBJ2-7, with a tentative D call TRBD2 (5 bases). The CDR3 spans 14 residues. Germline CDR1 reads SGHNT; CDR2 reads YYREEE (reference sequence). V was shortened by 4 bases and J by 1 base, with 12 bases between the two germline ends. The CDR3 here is CASSRYGVSYEQYF. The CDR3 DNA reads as TGTGCCAGCAGCCGATACGGGGTTTCCTACGAGCAGTACTTC.

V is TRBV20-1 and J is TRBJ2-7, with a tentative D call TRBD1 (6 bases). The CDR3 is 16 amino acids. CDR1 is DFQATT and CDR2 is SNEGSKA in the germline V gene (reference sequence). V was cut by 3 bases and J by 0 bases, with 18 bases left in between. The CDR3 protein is CSAREIGGLSSYEQYF. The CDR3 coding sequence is TGCAGTGCTAGGGAAATTGGGGGCTTGAGCTCCTACGAGCAGTACTTC.

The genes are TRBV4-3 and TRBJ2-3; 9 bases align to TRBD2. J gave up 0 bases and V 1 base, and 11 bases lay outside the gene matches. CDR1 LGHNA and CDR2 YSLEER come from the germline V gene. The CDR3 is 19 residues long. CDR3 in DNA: TGCGCCAGCAGCCAAGTTCCCCCGACGACTAGCGGAAGCACAGATACGCAGTATTTT. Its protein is CASSQVPPTTSGSTDTQYF.

In DNA, the CDR3 is TGTGCCAGCAGCTTAAAATTGGCGGCGGGACGCCCATACGAGCAGTACTTC. It encodes CASSLKLAAGRPYEQYF. The chain carries TRBV7-9 and TRBJ2-7, with D possibly TRBD2 on 6 matching bases. Trimming stripped 2 bases from V and 4 bases from J, with 21 bases between. The germline gives CDR1 SEHNR, CDR2 FQNEAQ (reference sequence). The CDR3 covers 17 residues.